One T cell receptor beta chain is described in this entry. The antigen is not known. This sample is drawn from a study of cytotoxic CD8 clonotypes in ibrutinib-treated CLL. Across the study: Among responders, roughly 25 were partial and 2 complete; after median approximately 62 months, 14 stayed remitted and some twelve progressed. Samples showed on average about 250,000 productive templates and 80,000 to 100,000 productive rearrangements. The study's findings and limits: Clonality went up at the time of ibrutinib response, stayed stable in sustained remission, and later dropped back toward its baseline level at progression.

Method: immunoSEQ multiplex PCR; TCRdb's copy keeps in-frame clones and lacks some. The sample records about 140,000 clones, 80% to 95% being singletons. This sequence originates from a human donor with chronic lymphocytic leukemia. Sample: PBMCs, taken after 12 months of ibrutinib treatment.

CDR3 sequence reads: CASSIGTGNLYEQYF. For the CDR3, the DNA is TGTGCCAGCAGCATAGGGACAGGTAATCTCTACGAGCAGTACTTC. The genes are TRBV21-1 and TRBJ2-7; the DNA was not used to check the table's D call, TRBD1. TRBV21-1 constitutes a pseudogene. CDR3 size: 15 residues.